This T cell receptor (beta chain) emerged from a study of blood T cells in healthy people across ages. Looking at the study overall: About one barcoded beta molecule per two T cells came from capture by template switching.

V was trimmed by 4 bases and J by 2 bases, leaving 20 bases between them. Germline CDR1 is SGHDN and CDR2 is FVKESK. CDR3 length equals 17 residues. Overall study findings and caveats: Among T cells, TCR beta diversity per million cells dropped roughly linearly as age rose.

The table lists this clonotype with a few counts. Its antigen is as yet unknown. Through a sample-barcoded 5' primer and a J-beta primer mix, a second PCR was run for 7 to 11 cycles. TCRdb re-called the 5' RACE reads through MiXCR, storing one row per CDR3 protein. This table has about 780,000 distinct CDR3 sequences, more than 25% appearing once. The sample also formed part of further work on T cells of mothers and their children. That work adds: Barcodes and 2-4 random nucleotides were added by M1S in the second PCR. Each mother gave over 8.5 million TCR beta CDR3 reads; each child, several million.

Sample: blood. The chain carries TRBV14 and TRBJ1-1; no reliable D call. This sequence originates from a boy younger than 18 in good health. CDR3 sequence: CASSPSSFSRPNTEAFF. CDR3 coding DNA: TGTGCCAGCAGCCCATCCAGCTTTAGCAGGCCTAACACTGAAGCTTTCTTT.